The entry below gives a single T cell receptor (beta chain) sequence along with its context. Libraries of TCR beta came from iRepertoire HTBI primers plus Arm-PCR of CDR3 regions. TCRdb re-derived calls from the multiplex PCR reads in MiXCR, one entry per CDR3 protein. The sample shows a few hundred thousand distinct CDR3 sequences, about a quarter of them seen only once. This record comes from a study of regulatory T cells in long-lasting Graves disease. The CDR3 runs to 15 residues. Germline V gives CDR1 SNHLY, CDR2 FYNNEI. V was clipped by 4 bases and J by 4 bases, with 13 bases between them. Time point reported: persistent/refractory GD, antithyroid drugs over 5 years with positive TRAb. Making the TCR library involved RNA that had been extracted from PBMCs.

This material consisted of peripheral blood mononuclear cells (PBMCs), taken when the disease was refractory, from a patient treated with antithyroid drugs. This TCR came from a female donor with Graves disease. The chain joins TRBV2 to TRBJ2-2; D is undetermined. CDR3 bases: TGTGCCAGCAGTGCTTCCGCTAGTTCCACCGGGGAGCTGTTTTTT. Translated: CASSASASSTGELFF. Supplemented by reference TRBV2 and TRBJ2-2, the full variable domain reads EPEVTQTPSHQVTQMGQEVILRCVPISNHLYFYWYRQILGQKVEFLVSFYNNEISEKSEIFDDQFSVERPDGSNFTLKIRSTKLEDSAMYFCASSASASSTGELFFGEGSRLTVL.